These T cell receptor beta chains were read from a single sample in a study of blood T cell repertoires in COVID-19. The protocol was immunoSEQ multiplex PCR, while the TCRdb copy is restricted to in-frame clones and leaves out a portion. Of about 240,000 clones listed, 80% to 90% are singletons. The sample was peripheral blood. The receptors were sampled from a man in his 60s with acute or convalescent COVID-19. CDR3s include the opening cysteine and the closing phenylalanine or tryptophan. D genes are given only for firm matches. Clone size is shown for a subset of rows, as once, few, many or a class of expanded clone.

j_gene: TRBJ1-6; abundance: .; v_gene: TRBV11-2; d_gene: .; len: 13; CDR3nt: TGTGCCAGCAGCTTAGACAGGGTATCACCCCTCCACTTT; CDR3aa: CASSLDRVSPLHF
j_gene: TRBJ1-4; abundance: .; v_gene: TRBV6-2/TRBV6-3; d_gene: TRBD1; len: 14; CDR3nt: TGTGCCAGCAGTTCGGGACAGGGATTTGAAAAACTGTTTTTT; CDR3aa: CASSSGQGFEKLFF
j_gene: TRBJ2-5; abundance: .; v_gene: TRBV30; d_gene: TRBD1; len: 12; CDR3nt: TGTGCCTGGGGGACAGGGTCGGAGACCCAGTACTTC; CDR3aa: CAWGTGSETQYF
j_gene: TRBJ1-1; abundance: .; v_gene: TRBV5-4; d_gene: .; len: 18; CDR3nt: TGTGCCAGCAGTATGGGACGGACTACACCCACAATGAACACTGAAGCTTTCTTT; CDR3aa: CASSMGRTTPTMNTEAFF
j_gene: TRBJ1-3; abundance: .; v_gene: TRBV30; d_gene: TRBD1; len: 17; CDR3nt: TGTGCCTGGAGGCACAGGGGAGGTGGAGGAGCTGGAAACACCATATATTTT; CDR3aa: CAWRHRGGGGAGNTIYF
j_gene: TRBJ2-5; abundance: .; v_gene: TRBV5-1; d_gene: .; len: 15; CDR3nt: TGCGCCAGCAGCTTGGGGGTGGGCTATCCGGAGACCCAGTACTTC; CDR3aa: CASSLGVGYPETQYF
j_gene: TRBJ1-1; abundance: .; v_gene: TRBV29-1; d_gene: TRBD1; len: 14; CDR3nt: TGCAGCGTTTTACGGACAGGGGTTTTCACTGAAGCTTTCTTT; CDR3aa: CSVLRTGVFTEAFF
j_gene: TRBJ2-3; abundance: .; v_gene: TRBV5-1; d_gene: TRBD2; len: 15; CDR3nt: TGCGCCAGCAATCCCGGACTAGCGGTCACAGATACGCAGTATTTT; CDR3aa: CASNPGLAVTDTQYF
j_gene: TRBJ2-7; abundance: .; v_gene: TRBV2; d_gene: .; len: 13; CDR3nt: TGTGCCACCTTCGGGTTACCAGCCTACGAGCAGTACTTC; CDR3aa: CATFGLPAYEQYF
j_gene: TRBJ1-1; abundance: once; v_gene: TRBV6-2/TRBV6-3; d_gene: TRBD1; len: 18; CDR3nt: TGTGCCAGCAGTGGACTCCGGGACAGGGGGGAGATGAACACTGAAGCTTTCTTT; CDR3aa: CASSGLRDRGEMNTEAFF
j_gene: TRBJ1-1; abundance: .; v_gene: TRBV2; d_gene: TRBD1; len: 15; CDR3nt: TGTGCCAGCAGTGGGGAACAGGGGCGCCTAGGGAACGCTTTCTTT; CDR3aa: CASSGEQGRLGNAFF
j_gene: TRBJ1-2; abundance: .; v_gene: TRBV19; d_gene: .; len: 14; CDR3nt: TGTGCCAGTAGGCCCGGCACAGATCGCTATGGCTACACCTTC; CDR3aa: CASRPGTDRYGYTF
j_gene: TRBJ2-3; abundance: .; v_gene: TRBV24-1; d_gene: TRBD2; len: 14; CDR3nt: TGTGCCACCAGTGATCACGGGACTAGCGGGAGGCCTTTTTTT; CDR3aa: CATSDHGTSGRPFF
j_gene: TRBJ1-4; abundance: .; v_gene: TRBV5-1; d_gene: .; len: 14; CDR3nt: TGCGCCAGCAGCTTGGTCGAGGGAAATGAAAAACTGTTTTTT; CDR3aa: CASSLVEGNEKLFF
j_gene: TRBJ1-5; abundance: .; v_gene: TRBV6-2/TRBV6-3; d_gene: .; len: 19; CDR3nt: TGTGCCAGCAGCCCACCCGCCGGGACAACTAGAAAGTTCAATCAGCCCCAGCATTTT; CDR3aa: CASSPPAGTTRKFNQPQHF
j_gene: TRBJ1-6; abundance: once; v_gene: TRBV20-1; d_gene: .; len: 14; CDR3nt: TGCAGTGCTAGTATGACAGGAACGAATTCACCCCTCCACTTT; CDR3aa: CSASMTGTNSPLHF
j_gene: TRBJ2-4; abundance: .; v_gene: TRBV5-1; d_gene: .; len: 13; CDR3nt: TGCGCCAGCAGCTTCCAGGGGGGAAACATTCAGTACTTC; CDR3aa: CASSFQGGNIQYF
j_gene: TRBJ1-1; abundance: .; v_gene: TRBV6-5; d_gene: .; len: 13; CDR3nt: TGTGCCAGCAGTTACCTACAGGGCACTGAAGCTTTCTTT; CDR3aa: CASSYLQGTEAFF
j_gene: TRBJ2-1; abundance: .; v_gene: TRBV6-2/TRBV6-3; d_gene: .; len: 16; CDR3nt: TGTGCCAGCAGTTACTTAGGGGCAGGGGCCAACAATGAGCAGTTCTTC; CDR3aa: CASSYLGAGANNEQFF
j_gene: TRBJ2-1; abundance: .; v_gene: TRBV30; d_gene: TRBD2; len: 14; CDR3nt: TGTGCCTGGAGTGAGGGACTAGCTTACAATGAGCAGTTCTTC; CDR3aa: CAWSEGLAYNEQFF
j_gene: TRBJ1-1; abundance: .; v_gene: TRBV5-6; d_gene: .; len: 14; CDR3nt: TGTGCCAGCAGCTCGGAGGACTACAACACTGAAGCTTTCTTT; CDR3aa: CASSSEDYNTEAFF